This note documents a single T cell receptor (beta chain) sequence. The CDR3 totals 14 residues. The germline CDR1 and CDR2 sequences are SGHVS and FQNEAQ. V was clipped by 4 bases and J by 1 base, with 10 bases between them. Per the study methods: Reference gene primers were amplified, and this amplification served to estimate nucleated cell counts. Clones were sequenced by immunoSEQ multiplex PCR, and TCRdb holds only the in-frame ones, with some missing. D and trimming come from the DNA, and the V and J calls and clone size come from that table. The sample includes 300,000 or so clones, over 85% of them seen just once. This sample is part of a study of blood T cell repertoires in COVID-19.

The receptor was derived from a man between 60 and 70 years old who had recovered from COVID-19. Sequenced material: PBMCs or T cells enriched from blood (not recorded which). The rearrangement links TRBV7-8 to TRBJ1-1; D call uncertain. CDR3 DNA sequence: TGTGCCAGCAGCTCCGGGCGGGGGAACACTGAAGCTTTCTTT. As protein: CASSSGRGNTEAFF. The full variable domain, its missing parts supplied by reference TRBV7-8 and TRBJ1-1, is GAGVSQSPRYKVAKRGQDVALRCDPISGHVSLFWYQQALGQGPEFLTYFQNEAQLDKSGLPSDRFFAERPEGSVSTLKIQRTQQEDSAVYLCASSSGRGNTEAFFGQGTRLTVV.